This TCR beta chain was recorded in a study of patients and donors after allogeneic stem cell transplantation. MiXCR was run by TCRdb on the RT-PCR reads, yielding one entry per CDR3 protein. The sample includes about a million distinct CDR3 sequences, more than 15% of them seen just once. The receptor's source is a human donor who was either an allogeneic HSCT recipient or a stem cell or donor lymphocyte infusion donor (not recorded which). It is not recorded whose cells these are; they may come from a transplant donor. The sample consisted of blood, either unsorted or a sorted T cell fraction (not recorded which).

The CDR3 DNA reads as TGCAGTGCTAGAGAGGGGACTAGCCGACACGAGCAGTACTTC. Its translation: CSAREGTSRHEQYF. The chain links TRBV20-1 to TRBJ2-7, with 9 nucleotides matching TRBD2. CDR3 size: 14 residues. The J segment lost 5 bases and the V segment lost 0 bases, leaving 5 bases of the junction unmatched. CDR1 and CDR2 from the germline V gene are DFQATT and SNEGSKA (reference sequence).